This record looks at one T cell receptor beta chain sequence and its context. Its antigen is unknown. Other DNA sequences of this sample code for an identical CDR3. The PCR was carried out with 60 Vbeta primers and 13 Jbeta primers. Data came from immunoSEQ multiplex PCR; TCRdb stores just in-frame clones and leaves some out. The table has more than 65,000 clones, around 79% seen once; the top ten hold 20% to 25%. The data were obtained in a study of cytomegalovirus exposure and HLA in healthy donors. Study findings and constraints: Per a later analysis, HLA-associated TCR beta chains showed more clonal expansion than other, equally common TCR beta chains. Cytomegalovirus association was listed for roughly 160 TCR beta chains. In a later analysis, V- and J-gene trimming of beta chains associated with a DCLRE1C missense variant, replicated independently.

The V and J ends lost 4 bases and 3 bases respectively, with 4 bases between them. There are 11 residues in the CDR3. Germline V CDR1 and CDR2: SNHLY, FYNNEI. All the people who gave samples were healthy bone marrow donors. The sample comprised PBMCs. The J gene is TRBJ2-7, the V gene TRBV2; no clear D. The TCR sequence derives from a woman aged 40 to 50 in good health and CMV-seropositive. CDR3 nucleotide sequence: TGTGCCAGCAGTGTAAACTACGAGCAGTACTTC. As protein: CASSVNYEQYF.